The 23 T cell receptor beta chains presented below share a single source sample, sequenced in a study of T cell responses to AZD1222 COVID-19 vaccine (dated by TCRdb to the early 2020s). The time point label, as the study defines it: about 28 days (+/-7) after the second vaccine dose. The protocol used for the library was the immunoSEQ multiplex PCR assay. TCRdb retrieved this table from immuneACCESS and kept in-frame rearrangements only. Not all clones are present; in checked studies, unresolved V genes account for under half, and no reason is known for the remainder. This sample has 150,000 to 200,000 clones in its table, and roughly 94% of those were observed once. The top ten clones comprise about 1.5% of the sample. The specimen was peripheral blood, collected 28 days after the second AZD1222 dose. Receptors were obtained from an adult who received the AZD1222 COVID-19 vaccine.

This sequence joins TRBV4-3 and TRBJ1-2, with 10 bases matching TRBD1. Germline-derived CDR1 and CDR2 are LGHNA and YSLEER. With V trimmed by 0 bases and J by 6 bases, 1 base remained unmatched. The CDR3 runs to 14 residues. CDR3 nucleotide sequence: TGCGCCAGCAGCCAAGATGGGACAGGGGATGGCTACACCTTC. It is translated as CASSQDGTGDGYTF.

The CDR3 reads CASSFGTGYEQYF. The CDR3 DNA follows: TGCGCCAGCAGCTTTGGGACAGGCTACGAGCAGTACTTC. V usage is TRBV5-1 and J usage is TRBJ2-7, with 8 bases fitting TRBD1. With 2 bases clipped from V and 3 bases from J, the junction kept 1 base outside the gene matches. Per germline, CDR1 SGHRS and CDR2 YFSETQ. There are 13 residues in the CDR3.

The rearrangement joins TRBV18 to TRBJ1-2; TRBD1 might be the D (5 bases). The V gene lost 3 bases and the J gene lost 4 bases, with 15 bases spanning the gap. Germline assignment: CDR1 KGHSH and CDR2 LQKENI. This CDR3 region has 15 residues. CDR3 region: CASSPGPRPSYGYTF. DNA of the CDR3: TGTGCCAGCTCACCGGGGCCGAGGCCCTCCTATGGCTACACCTTC.

V is TRBV2 and J is TRBJ1-2; no clear D. Germline CDR1 SNHLY, CDR2 FYNNEI. The V end lost 8 bases, the J end lost 8 bases, and 21 bases lay between the germline ends. This CDR3 has 14 amino acids. The CDR3 DNA follows: TGTGCCAGCTCCCCCGCCGGAGGTCTATCGGGCTACACCTTC. It yields the protein CASSPAGGLSGYTF.

The rearrangement joins TRBV21-1 to TRBJ2-1. TRBV21-1 constitutes a pseudogene. The CDR3 is 14 residues long. In DNA form, the CDR3 reads TGTGCCAGCAGCACGAGCCGGGCGGACAATGAGCAGTTCTTC. It yields the protein CASSTSRADNEQFF.

V and J are TRBV19 and TRBJ2-3; D is perhaps TRBD1 or TRBD2 (5 bases each). V lost 6 bases to trimming and J lost 2 bases, with 15 bases between them. CDR3 length: 15 residues. The V gene's germline CDR1 is LNHDA and CDR2 SQIVND (reference sequence). CDR3 loop: CASSAEGRFTDTQYF. DNA for the CDR3: TGTGCCAGTAGCGCAGAGGGGAGATTCACAGATACGCAGTATTTT.

This chain connects TRBV4-1 to TRBJ2-7; 12 bases map to TRBD2. This CDR3 comprises 14 residues. V lost 4 bases, J lost 4 bases, and 2 bases stayed unmatched. CDR1 is MGHRA, CDR2 YSYEKL, per germline. The CDR3 loop reads CASSLGLAGYEQYF. For the CDR3, the DNA is TGCGCCAGCAGCCTCGGACTAGCGGGATACGAGCAGTACTTC.

The genes are TRBV7-2 and TRBJ1-6; perhaps TRBD1 as D (5 bases). V lost 1 base and J 3 bases, leaving 13 bases between the germline ends. Germline V gives CDR1 SGHTA, CDR2 FQGNSA. CDR3 size: 17 residues. The CDR3, as DNA: TGTGCCAGCAGCTTAGTAGCAGGGCCCATCTATAATTCACCCCTCCACTTT. Protein: CASSLVAGPIYNSPLHF.

This clone is a singleton in its sample. CDR3 sequence: CASSVVGEGYTF. As DNA, the CDR3 is TGTGCCAGCAGCGTAGTTGGGGAAGGCTACACCTTC. The J gene is TRBJ1-2, the V gene TRBV9; D is unresolved. Germline V CDR1 and CDR2: SGDLS, YYNGEE. Trimming pared 0 bases from V and 8 bases from J, leaving 8 bases between. CDR3 length: 12 amino acids. The full variable domain, with the rest looked up from reference TRBV9 and TRBJ1-2, is DSGVTQTPKHLITATGQRVTLRCSPRSGDLSVYWYQQSLDQGLQFLIQYYNGEERAKGNILERFSAQQFPDLHSELNLSSLELGDSALYFCASSVVGEGYTFGSGTRLTVV.

The J gene is TRBJ2-1, the V gene TRBV7-3; D unresolved. V gave up 2 bases and J gave up 0 bases, with 5 bases separating them. The CDR3 loop spans 14 amino acids. The germline gives CDR1 SGHTA, CDR2 FQGTGA. CDR3 DNA sequence: TGTGCCAGCAGCTTAGGGTTCTCCTACAATGAGCAGTTCTTC. Translation gives CASSLGFSYNEQFF.

CDR3 protein: CASSSTGYSSYEQYF. In DNA, the CDR3 is TGCGCCAGCAGCTCTACAGGGTATAGCTCCTACGAGCAGTACTTC. The genes are TRBV5-1 and TRBJ2-7; D might be TRBD1 (6 bases). The germline V gene has CDR1 SGHRS and CDR2 YFSETQ. Trimming removed 3 bases from V and 0 bases from J, with 13 bases in between. The CDR3 sequence is 15 residues long.

V is TRBV11-3 and J is TRBJ2-7, with D unclear. This CDR3 is built from 14 residues. Trimming shortened V by 2 bases and J by 6 bases, and 14 bases separated the two germline ends. Germline lookup yields CDR1 SGHNT and CDR2 YENEEA. CDR3 nucleotide sequence: TGTGCCAGCAGCTTAAGCCGAGAGAGTGGCGAGCAGTACTTC. This gives the protein CASSLSRESGEQYF.

The chain has TRBV19 and TRBJ2-7; 8 positions agree with TRBD1. The junction had 1 base not matched to a gene; V was cut back by 4 bases and J by 2 bases. The CDR3 is made up of 13 amino acids. Germline lookup yields CDR1 LNHDA and CDR2 SQIVND (reference sequence). The CDR3 coding sequence is TGTGCCAGTAGTAGGGGACAGGCCTACGAGCAGTACTTC. Protein product: CASSRGQAYEQYF.

The chain links TRBV13 to TRBJ2-7, with 8 positions matching TRBD2. V gave up 6 bases and J gave up 2 bases; unmatched junction bases: 9. CDR1 and CDR2 from the germline V gene are PRHDT and FYEKMQ (reference sequence). The CDR3 has 15 residues. CDR3 DNA sequence: TGTGCCAGCAGATTATCGGGACTAGACCCCTACGAGCAGTACTTC. The encoded protein is CASRLSGLDPYEQYF. Combining the CDR3 with reference TRBV13 and TRBJ2-7 gives the whole variable domain AAGVIQSPRHLIKEKRETATLKCYPIPRHDTVYWYQQGPGQDPQFLISFYEKMQSDKGSIPDRFSAQQFSDYHSELNMSSLELGDSALYFCASRLSGLDPYEQYFGPGTRLTVT.

Remarks on this clone: As the CDR3 is not closed by the conserved phenylalanine or tryptophan, this likely results from a read error. This chain links TRBV4-3 with TRBJ1-2, with 7 positions matching TRBD1. Looked up from germline, CDR1 is LGHNA and CDR2 is YSLEER. CDR3 length equals 15 residues. V was pared by 1 base and J by 2 bases, with 4 bases of the junction left unmatched. The CDR3 is CASSQVGQANYGYTL. CDR3 DNA sequence: TGCGCCAGCAGCCAAGTCGGACAGGCCAACTATGGCTACACCCTC.

This chain uses TRBV7-2 with TRBJ2-1; the D is unclear. Germline assignment: CDR1 SGHTA and CDR2 FQGNSA. The CDR3 runs 13 residues. Trimming cost V 5 bases and J 7 bases, with 12 bases left between them. This chain's CDR3 is CASSPRIGNEQFF. The CDR3 DNA sequence: TGTGCCAGCAGCCCGCGGATCGGTAATGAGCAGTTCTTC. The full variable domain, in which reference TRBV7-2 and TRBJ2-1 provide the parts outside the CDR3, is GAGVSQSPSNKVTEKGKDVELRCDPISGHTALYWYRQSLGQGLEFLIYFQGNSAPDKSGLPSDRFSAERTGGSVSTLTIQRTQQEDSAVYLCASSPRIGNEQFFGPGTRLTVL.

This chain joins TRBV30 and TRBJ2-7; D is perhaps TRBD1 (6 bases). The germline gives CDR1 GTSNPN, CDR2 SVGIG (reference sequence). The CDR3 runs to 13 residues. Trimming stripped 0 bases from V and 2 bases from J, with 8 bases between. CDR3 sequence: CAWSVNRAYEQYF. CDR3 sequence (DNA): TGTGCCTGGAGTGTAAACAGGGCCTACGAGCAGTACTTC.

CDR3 sequence reads: CASTQQGRHYGYTF. The CDR3, as DNA: TGTGCCAGCACCCAGCAGGGGAGGCACTATGGCTACACCTTC. This chain links TRBV3-1 (or the pseudogene TRBV3-2) with TRBJ1-2; D possibly corresponds to TRBD1 (6 bases). This CDR3 region has 14 residues. Germline loops: CDR1 LGHDT, CDR2 YNNKEL (reference sequence). V gave up 7 bases and J gave up 3 bases, with 15 bases separating them.

J is TRBJ1-3 and V is TRBV30, with D possibly TRBD1 on 5 matching bases. V shed 4 bases and J shed 7 bases, with 8 bases lying between them. CDR1 is GTSNPN, CDR2 SVGIG, per germline (reference sequence). The CDR3 is 11 amino acids. This chain's CDR3 is CAWTGFNTIYF. The CDR3 coding sequence is TGTGCCTGGACAGGGTTTAACACCATATATTTT.

This clone was observed once. V usage is TRBV28 and J usage is TRBJ2-7; 9 positions agree with TRBD1. V was clipped by 4 bases and J by 3 bases; unmatched bases: 4. This CDR3 region has 14 residues. Germline CDR1 and CDR2: MDHEN and SYDVKM. CDR3 DNA sequence: TGTGCCAGCAGTTCCCGGGACAGGGTCTACGAGCAGTACTTC. Translated, it gives CASSSRDRVYEQYF.

The genes are TRBV5-1 and TRBJ2-6; D not resolved. Trimming took 4 bases from V and 0 from J, leaving 20 bases between them. Germline values: CDR1 SGHRS, CDR2 YFSETQ. The CDR3 has 19 amino acids. The CDR3 spells CASSKGPETLFSGANVLTF. The CDR3 region has the DNA TGCGCCAGCAGCAAGGGTCCCGAAACACTCTTCTCTGGGGCCAACGTCCTGACTTTC.

The rearrangement uses TRBV9 and TRBJ2-5, with TRBD1 matching over 8 bases. J lost 1 base, V lost 3 bases, and 5 bases had no gene match. This CDR3 is 15 amino acids long. Germline CDR1 is SGDLS and CDR2 is YYNGEE. CDR3 amino acids: CASSGGTGVQETQYF. The CDR3 coding sequence is TGTGCCAGCAGCGGAGGGACAGGCGTCCAAGAGACCCAGTACTTC.

The CDR3 sequence is CSVGDSYQPQHF. CDR3 DNA sequence: TGCAGCGTTGGGGACAGTTATCAGCCCCAGCATTTT. V gene TRBV29-1 combines with J gene TRBJ1-5; 7 bases line up with TRBD1. Germline V gene lookup returns CDR1 SQVTM and CDR2 ANQGSEA. The V segment lost 4 bases and the J segment 5 bases; nucleotides outside the gene matches: 2. This CDR3 comprises 12 residues.